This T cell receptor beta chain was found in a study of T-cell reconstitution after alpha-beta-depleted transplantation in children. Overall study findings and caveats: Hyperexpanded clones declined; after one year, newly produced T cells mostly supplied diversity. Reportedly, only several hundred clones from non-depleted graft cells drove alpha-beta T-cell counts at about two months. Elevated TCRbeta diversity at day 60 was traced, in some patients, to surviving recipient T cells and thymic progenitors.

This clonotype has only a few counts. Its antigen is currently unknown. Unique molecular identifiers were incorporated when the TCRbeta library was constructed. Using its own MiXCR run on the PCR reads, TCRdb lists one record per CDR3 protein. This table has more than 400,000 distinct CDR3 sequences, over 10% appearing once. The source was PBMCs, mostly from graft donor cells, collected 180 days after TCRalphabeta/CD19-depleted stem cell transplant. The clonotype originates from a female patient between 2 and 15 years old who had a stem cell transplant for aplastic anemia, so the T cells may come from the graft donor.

CDR3 in amino acids: CSARSRMGLAYTDTQYF. For the CDR3, the DNA is TGCAGTGCTAGATCCCGGATGGGACTAGCGTACACAGATACGCAGTATTTT. V is TRBV20-1 and J is TRBJ2-3; 10 bases are shared with TRBD2. The CDR3 runs 17 residues. The J segment lost 2 bases and the V segment lost 2 bases, leaving 10 bases of the junction unmatched. Germline loops: CDR1 DFQATT, CDR2 SNEGSKA (reference sequence).